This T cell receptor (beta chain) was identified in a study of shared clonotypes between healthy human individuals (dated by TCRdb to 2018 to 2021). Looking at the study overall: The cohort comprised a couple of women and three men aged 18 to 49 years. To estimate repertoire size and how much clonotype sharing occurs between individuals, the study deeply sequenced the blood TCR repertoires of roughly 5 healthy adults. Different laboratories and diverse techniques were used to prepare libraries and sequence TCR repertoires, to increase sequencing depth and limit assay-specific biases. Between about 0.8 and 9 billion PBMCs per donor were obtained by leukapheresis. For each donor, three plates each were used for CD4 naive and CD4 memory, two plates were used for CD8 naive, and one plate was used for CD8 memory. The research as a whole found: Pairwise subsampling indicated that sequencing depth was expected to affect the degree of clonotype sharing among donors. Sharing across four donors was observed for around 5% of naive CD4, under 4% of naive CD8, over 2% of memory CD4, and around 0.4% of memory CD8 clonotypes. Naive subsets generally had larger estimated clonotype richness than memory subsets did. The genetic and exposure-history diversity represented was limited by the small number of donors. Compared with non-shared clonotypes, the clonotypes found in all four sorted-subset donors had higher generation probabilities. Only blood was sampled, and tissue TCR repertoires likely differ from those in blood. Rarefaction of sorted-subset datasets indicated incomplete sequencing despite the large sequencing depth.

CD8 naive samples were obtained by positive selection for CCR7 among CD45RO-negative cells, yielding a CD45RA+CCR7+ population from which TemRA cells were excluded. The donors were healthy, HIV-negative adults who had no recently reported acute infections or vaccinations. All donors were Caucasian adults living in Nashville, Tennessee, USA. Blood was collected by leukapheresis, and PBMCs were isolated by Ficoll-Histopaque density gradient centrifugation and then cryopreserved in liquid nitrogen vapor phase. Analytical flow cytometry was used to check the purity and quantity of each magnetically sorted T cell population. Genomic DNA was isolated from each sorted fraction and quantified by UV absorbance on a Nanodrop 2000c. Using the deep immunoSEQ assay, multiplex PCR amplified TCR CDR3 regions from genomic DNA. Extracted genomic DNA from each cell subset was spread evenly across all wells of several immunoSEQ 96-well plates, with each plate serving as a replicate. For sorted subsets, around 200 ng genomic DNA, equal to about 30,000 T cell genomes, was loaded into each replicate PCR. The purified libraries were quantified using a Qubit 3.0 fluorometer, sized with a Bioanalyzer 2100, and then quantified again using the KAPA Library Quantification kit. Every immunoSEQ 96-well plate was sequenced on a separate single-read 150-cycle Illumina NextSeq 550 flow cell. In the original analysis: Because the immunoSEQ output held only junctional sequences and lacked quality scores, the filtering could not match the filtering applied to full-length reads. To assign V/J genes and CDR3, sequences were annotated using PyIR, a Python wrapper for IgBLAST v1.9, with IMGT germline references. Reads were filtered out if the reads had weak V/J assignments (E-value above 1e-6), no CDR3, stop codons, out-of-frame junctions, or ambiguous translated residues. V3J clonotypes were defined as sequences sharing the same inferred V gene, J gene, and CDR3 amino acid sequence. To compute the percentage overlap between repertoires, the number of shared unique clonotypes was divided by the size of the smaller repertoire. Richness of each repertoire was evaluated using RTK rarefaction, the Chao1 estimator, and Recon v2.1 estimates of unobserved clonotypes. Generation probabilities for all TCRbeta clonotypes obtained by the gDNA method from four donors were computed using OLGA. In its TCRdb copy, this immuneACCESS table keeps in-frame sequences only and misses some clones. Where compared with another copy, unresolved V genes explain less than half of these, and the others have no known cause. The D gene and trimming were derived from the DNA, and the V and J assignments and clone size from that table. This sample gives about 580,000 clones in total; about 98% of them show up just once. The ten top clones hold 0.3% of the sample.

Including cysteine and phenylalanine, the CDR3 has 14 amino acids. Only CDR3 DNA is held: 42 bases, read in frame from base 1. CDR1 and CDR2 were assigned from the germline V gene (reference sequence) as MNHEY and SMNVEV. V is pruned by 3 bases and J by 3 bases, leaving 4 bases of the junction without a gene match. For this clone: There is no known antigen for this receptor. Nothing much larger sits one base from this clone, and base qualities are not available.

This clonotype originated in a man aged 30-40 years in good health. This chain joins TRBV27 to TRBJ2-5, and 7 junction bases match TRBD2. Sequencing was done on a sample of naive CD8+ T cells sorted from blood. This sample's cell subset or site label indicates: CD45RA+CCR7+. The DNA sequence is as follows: TGTGCCAGCAGTTTGGGAGGGCGGGAAGAGACCCAGTACTTC. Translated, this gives CASSLGGREETQYF.